The clone carrying this T cell receptor beta chain showed up just once. The antigen is not known. The data are from a study of vaccination and CD4 T cells after COVID-19. Cultured CD4+ T cell DNA underwent sequencing with the Oncomine TCR Beta short-read assay. From CD4+ T cells that had been cultured, genomic DNA was extracted. TCRdb reprocessed the PCR reads with MiXCR, giving one entry per CDR3 protein. The data hold approximately 15,000 distinct CDR3 sequences, with 45% observed a single time. Overall study results and limits: The great majority, 304 of 307 vaccine-specific clones, proved spike mono-reactive in convalescent patients.

The treatment: approximately 9-day PBMC culture with coronavirus spike peptide pools or control peptides (ViraFEST assay). The origin of this receptor is a human donor who received a COVID-19 vaccine. Sequenced material: CD4+ T cells from blood, cultured in vitro, taken before SARS-CoV-2 vaccination.

CDR3 sequence: CASSLDLRQGQTEAFF. The CDR3 region has the DNA TGTGCCAGCAGCTTAGATCTCAGACAGGGCCAAACTGAAGCTTTCTTT. The chain links TRBV11-2 to TRBJ1-1; 7 nucleotides line up with TRBD1. Per germline, CDR1 SGHAT and CDR2 FQNNGV. J was trimmed by 5 bases and V by 0 bases; bases with no gene match: 9. This CDR3 region has 16 residues.